This TCR beta chain was sequenced in a study of PD-1 blockade in classical Hodgkin lymphoma. About the study: Nivolumab was administered to patients intravenously at 3 mg/kg every 2 weeks.

All the patients suffered relapse after autologous stem cell transplantation, and brentuximab vedotin exposure differed. Data came from immunoSEQ multiplex PCR; TCRdb stores just in-frame clones and leaves some out. The table records some 41,000 clones, about 91% of them present only once. J lost 3 bases, V lost 5 bases, and 11 bases had no gene match. This CDR3 is 17 amino acids long. Germline V gives CDR1 MDHEN, CDR2 SYDVKM. This sequence was found in a human donor with classical Hodgkin lymphoma. Sequenced material: peripheral blood mononuclear cells (PBMCs), taken before the second cycle of nivolumab. The chain couples TRBV28 to TRBJ2-1; TRBD2 aligns across 9 bases. The CDR3 here is CASSTPAGGWGYNEQFF. The DNA of the CDR3 is TGTGCCAGCAGTACCCCAGCGGGAGGATGGGGCTACAATGAGCAGTTCTTC.